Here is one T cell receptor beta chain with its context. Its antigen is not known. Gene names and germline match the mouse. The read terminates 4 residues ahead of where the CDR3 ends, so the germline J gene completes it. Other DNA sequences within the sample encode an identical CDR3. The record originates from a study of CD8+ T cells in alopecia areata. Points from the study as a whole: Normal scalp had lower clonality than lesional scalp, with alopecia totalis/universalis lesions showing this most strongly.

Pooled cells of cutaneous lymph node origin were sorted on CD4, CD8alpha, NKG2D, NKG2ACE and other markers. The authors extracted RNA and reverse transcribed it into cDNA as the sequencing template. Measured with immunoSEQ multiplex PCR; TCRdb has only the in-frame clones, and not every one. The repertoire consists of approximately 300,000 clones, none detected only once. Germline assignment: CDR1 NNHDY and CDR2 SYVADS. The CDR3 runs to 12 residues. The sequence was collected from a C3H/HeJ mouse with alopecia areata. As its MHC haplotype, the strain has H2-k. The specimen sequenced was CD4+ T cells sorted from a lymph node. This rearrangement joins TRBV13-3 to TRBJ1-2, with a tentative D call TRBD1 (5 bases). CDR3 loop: CASSDRGSDYTF. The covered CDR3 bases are TGTGCCAGCAGTGATAGGGGATCC.